This T cell receptor beta chain was recovered during a study of PD-1 blockade in classical Hodgkin lymphoma. Time point described: cycle 4 day 1 (C4D1), after 5 to 7 weeks of nivolumab. Patients all relapsed after autologous stem cell transplantation, and there was variation in brentuximab vedotin exposure. Thawed PBMCs were the source of CD4+ T cells, purified by magnetic negative selection. V lost 6 bases and J lost 1; bases outside the gene matches: 5. The CDR3 is 14 residues long. The V gene's germline CDR1 is MNHNS and CDR2 SASEGT. Assay used: immunoSEQ multiplex PCR; TCRdb lists only in-frame clones, some missing. The profile shows about 22,000 clones, 72% of them singletons.

The specimen comprised CD4+ T cells from blood, sampled before the fourth cycle of nivolumab. This clonotype was obtained from a human donor with classical Hodgkin lymphoma. The chain recombines TRBV6-1 with TRBJ2-5; 7 positions agree with TRBD1. The CDR3 region is CASRNDRAQETQYF. The CDR3 DNA reads TGTGCCAGCAGGAACGACAGGGCCCAAGAGACCCAGTACTTC.